This T cell receptor beta chain is drawn from a study of T cell repertoires in cytomegalovirus infection. For the study at large: Based on public TCR beta signatures, there were indications of CMV infection and of a matching HLA type.

This clonotype was found many times. Its antigen is not identified. Trimming stripped 5 bases from V and 5 bases from J, with 7 bases between. Germline loops: CDR1 SGHTA, CDR2 FQGNSA. This CDR3 has 12 residues. TCRdb fed the reads into MiXCR, producing one record per CDR3 protein. This sample has about 190,000 distinct CDR3 sequences, with approximately 9.6% found just once. Overall study results and limits: There were HLA-C-restricted CMV-specific TCR beta clonotypes dominating the ex vivo response.

The chain recombines TRBV7-2 with TRBJ1-5; no clear D gene. Sequenced input: PBMCs. The sequence came from a human donor in good health (CMV status not recorded). Some clones in this sample may be carry-over from other donors' samples. DNA for the CDR3: TGTGCCAGCAGCCCATTTGATCAGCCCCAGCATTTT. It yields the protein CASSPFDQPQHF.